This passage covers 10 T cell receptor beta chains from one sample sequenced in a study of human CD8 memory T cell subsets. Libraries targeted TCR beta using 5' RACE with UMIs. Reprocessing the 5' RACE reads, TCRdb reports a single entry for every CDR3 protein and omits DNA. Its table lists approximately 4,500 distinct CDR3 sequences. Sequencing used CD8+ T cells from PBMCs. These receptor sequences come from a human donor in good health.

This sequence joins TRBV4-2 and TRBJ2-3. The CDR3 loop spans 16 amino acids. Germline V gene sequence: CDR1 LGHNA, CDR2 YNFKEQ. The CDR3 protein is CASSQEPVGGTDTQYF.

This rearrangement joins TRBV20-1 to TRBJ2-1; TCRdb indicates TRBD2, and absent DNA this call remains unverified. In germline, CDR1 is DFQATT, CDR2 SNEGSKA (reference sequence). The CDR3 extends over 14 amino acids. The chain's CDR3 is CSAGLAGGIYEQFF.

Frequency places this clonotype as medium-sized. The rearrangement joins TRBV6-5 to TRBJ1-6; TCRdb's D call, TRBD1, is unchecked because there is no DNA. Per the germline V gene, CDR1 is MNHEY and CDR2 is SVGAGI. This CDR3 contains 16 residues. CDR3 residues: CASSYSIARAASPLHF.

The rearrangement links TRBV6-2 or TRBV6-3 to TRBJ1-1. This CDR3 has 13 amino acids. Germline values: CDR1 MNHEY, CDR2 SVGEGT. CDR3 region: CASSREENTEAFF.

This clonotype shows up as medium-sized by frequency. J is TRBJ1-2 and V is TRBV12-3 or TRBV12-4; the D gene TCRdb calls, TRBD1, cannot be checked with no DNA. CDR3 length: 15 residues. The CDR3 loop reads CASSLAFQGSYGYTF.

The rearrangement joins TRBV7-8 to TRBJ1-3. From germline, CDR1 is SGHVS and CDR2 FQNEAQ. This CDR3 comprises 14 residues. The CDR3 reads CASSLGVSGNTIYF. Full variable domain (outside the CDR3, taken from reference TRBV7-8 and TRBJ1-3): GAGVSQSPRYKVAKRGQDVALRCDPISGHVSLFWYQQALGQGPEFLTYFQNEAQLDKSGLPSDRFFAERPEGSVSTLKIQRTQQEDSAVYLCASSLGVSGNTIYFGEGSWLTVV.

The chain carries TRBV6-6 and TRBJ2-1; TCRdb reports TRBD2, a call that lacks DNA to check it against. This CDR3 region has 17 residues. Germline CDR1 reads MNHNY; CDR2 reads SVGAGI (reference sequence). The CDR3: CASSYTSSGLLYNEQFF.

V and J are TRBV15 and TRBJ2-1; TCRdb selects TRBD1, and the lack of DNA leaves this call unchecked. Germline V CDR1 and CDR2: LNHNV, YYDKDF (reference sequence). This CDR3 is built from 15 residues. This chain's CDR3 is CATSSRTGGYNEQFF.

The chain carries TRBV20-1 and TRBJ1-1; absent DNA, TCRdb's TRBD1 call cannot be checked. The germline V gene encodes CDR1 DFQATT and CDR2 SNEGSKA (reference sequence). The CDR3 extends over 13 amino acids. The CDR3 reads CSGVQGGVTEAFF.

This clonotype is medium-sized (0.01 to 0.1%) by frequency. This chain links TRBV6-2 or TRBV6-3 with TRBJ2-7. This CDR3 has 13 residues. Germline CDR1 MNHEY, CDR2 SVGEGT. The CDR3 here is CASGVEAFAEQYF.